Listed here are 23 T cell receptor beta chains from one sample, sequenced in a study of T cells after yellow fever vaccination. TCRdb re-called the 5' RACE reads with MiXCR, one entry per CDR3 protein. Of around 550,000 distinct CDR3 sequences listed, roughly 21% are singletons. This material consisted of PBMCs, taken 15 days after the yellow fever booster vaccination. The receptors were sampled from a man aged 30-40 years who received the YFV17D yellow fever vaccine.

V and J are TRBV5-1 and TRBJ2-1, with a weak D call TRBD2 (5 bases). CDR1 and CDR2 from the germline V gene are SGHRS and YFSETQ. This CDR3 has 15 amino acids. V lost 2 bases and J lost 2, with 11 bases in between. CDR3 loop: CASSLLGSTYNEQFF. The DNA for the CDR3 is TGCGCCAGCAGCTTACTAGGGAGTACCTACAATGAGCAGTTCTTC.

This chain uses TRBV14 with TRBJ2-3; no clear D gene. V lost 5 bases and J lost 7, with 7 bases in between. This CDR3 has 11 amino acids. Germline CDR1 and CDR2: SGHDN and FVKESK. As DNA, the CDR3 is TGTGCCAGCAGCACCACGTATACGCAGTATTTT. It yields the protein CASSTTYTQYF.

This clonotype was detected only a few times. The chain has TRBV9 and TRBJ2-7, with D perhaps assigned TRBD1 or TRBD2 (5 bases each). This CDR3 has 15 residues. Germline V gene lookup returns CDR1 SGDLS and CDR2 YYNGEE. V lost 4 bases and J lost 4, with 18 bases in between. CDR3 region: CASSTRPGPSYEQYF. CDR3 nucleotides: TGTGCCAGCAGCACTCGACCGGGGCCCTCTTACGAGCAGTACTTC. Filled out from reference TRBV9 and TRBJ2-7, the complete variable domain reads DSGVTQTPKHLITATGQRVTLRCSPRSGDLSVYWYQQSLDQGLQFLIQYYNGEERAKGNILERFSAQQFPDLHSELNLSSLELGDSALYFCASSTRPGPSYEQYFGPGTRLTVT.

The rearrangement joins TRBV28 to TRBJ1-5; D is ambiguous. V lost 2 bases to trimming and J lost 4 bases, with 0 bases between them. The germline gives CDR1 MDHEN, CDR2 SYDVKM. The CDR3 length is 11 residues. Written as DNA, the CDR3 is TGTGCCAGCAGTTTAAATCAGCCCCAGCATTTT. This translates into CASSLNQPQHF.

This clonotype was detected a few times. The chain employs TRBV10-1 and TRBJ2-3; the match to TRBD2 covers 8 bases. The J segment lost 0 bases and the V segment lost 0 bases, leaving 8 bases of the junction unmatched. The CDR3 spans 18 residues. Germline-derived CDR1 and CDR2 are WNHNN and SYGVQD (reference sequence). The CDR3 loop is CASSESVAGPPSTDTQYF. DNA for the CDR3: TGCGCCAGCAGTGAGTCAGTAGCGGGGCCTCCTAGCACAGATACGCAGTATTTT.

This clonotype has a single count. This chain uses TRBV5-1 with TRBJ1-6; 9 nucleotides line up with TRBD1. This CDR3 region has 16 residues. The V and J ends lost 4 bases and 9 bases, in that order; junction bases with no gene match: 11. Germline CDR1 and CDR2: SGHRS and YFSETQ. CDR3 coding DNA: TGCGCCAGCAGCCCGAACGGACAGGGGATAAGTTCACCCCTCCACTTT. Encoded protein: CASSPNGQGISSPLHF.

This clonotype was seen more than once but under ten times. The chain couples TRBV29-1 to TRBJ2-7; D unresolved. The CDR3 totals 12 residues. V was pared by 4 bases and J by 9 bases, with 16 bases between. The V gene's germline CDR1 is SQVTM and CDR2 ANQGSEA. The CDR3 reads CSVGWRSIGQYF. The CDR3 nucleotides are TGCAGCGTTGGCTGGCGATCAATTGGGCAGTACTTC.

This clonotype was found a few times. The CDR3 DNA reads TGCAGCGTTGTGCGGGGAGTCGGCATTCAGTACTTC. Translation gives CSVVRGVGIQYF. The V gene is TRBV29-1, the J gene TRBJ2-4, with D possibly TRBD2 on 6 matching bases. The CDR3 has 12 amino acids. V was shortened by 4 bases and J by 9 bases, with 13 bases between the two germline ends. Germline V gene lookup returns CDR1 SQVTM and CDR2 ANQGSEA.

The chain is built from TRBV4-1 and TRBJ2-2, with unresolved D. There are 15 residues in the CDR3. Germline CDR1 and CDR2: MGHRA and YSYEKL. Deletions cut 4 bases from V and 4 bases from J, with 13 bases between. CDR3 coding DNA: TGCGCCAGCAGCCGCCCGGTTGTAGGCACCGGGGAGCTGTTTTTT. It specifies CASSRPVVGTGELFF.

The chain joins TRBV10-3 to TRBJ2-7, with 9 bases fitting TRBD2. The CDR3 sequence is 14 residues long. Germline V gene data show CDR1 as ENHRY and CDR2 as SYGVKD. The J segment lost 2 bases and the V segment lost 5 bases, leaving 4 bases of the junction unmatched. The CDR3 bases are TGTGCCATCAGTCCTAGCGGGACGACCTACGAGCAGTACTTC. Amino acids: CAISPSGTTYEQYF.

V is TRBV5-1 and J is TRBJ2-1; 12 bases fit TRBD2. CDR1 is SGHRS, CDR2 YFSETQ, per germline. Trimming took 2 bases from V and 9 from J; bases not matched to a gene: 9. The CDR3 runs to 16 residues. The CDR3 sequence is CASSFGLLAGGGEQFF. In DNA form, the CDR3 reads TGCGCCAGCAGCTTCGGTCTACTAGCGGGAGGAGGTGAGCAGTTCTTC.

The sample holds a few counts of this clonotype. V usage is TRBV4-3 and J usage is TRBJ2-5, with no clear D. The CDR3 covers 13 residues. Trimming pared 2 bases from V and 6 bases from J, leaving 10 bases between. CDR1 is LGHNA, CDR2 YSLEER, per germline. The CDR3 nucleotides are TGCGCCAGCAGCCAATGGGGTAGCCAGACCCAGTACTTC. Amino acid sequence: CASSQWGSQTQYF.

This clonotype showed up just a few times. The chain combines TRBV20-1 with TRBJ2-5, with D possibly matching TRBD2 (5 bases). CDR1 DFQATT and CDR2 SNEGSKA come from the germline V gene (reference sequence). The V and J ends lost 6 bases and 1 base respectively, with 18 bases between them. The CDR3 spans 15 residues. The CDR3 region has the DNA TGCAGTGCCCCCCCTCCGGACGGACTCCAAGAGACCCAGTACTTC. Encoded protein: CSAPPPDGLQETQYF.

V usage is TRBV5-6 and J usage is TRBJ1-1, with D possibly being TRBD1 (5 bases). This CDR3 is built from 14 residues. CDR1 is SGHDT, CDR2 YYEEEE, per germline. Trimming removed 4 bases from V and 3 bases from J, with 13 bases in between. CDR3 residues: CASSPGTWDTEAFF. As DNA, the CDR3 is TGTGCCAGCAGCCCGGGGACCTGGGACACTGAAGCTTTCTTT.

The chain links TRBV6-1 to TRBJ2-7, with 9 bases matching TRBD1. J gave up 2 bases and V 4 bases, and 3 bases lay outside the gene matches. The CDR3 length is 14 residues. Germline values: CDR1 MNHNS, CDR2 SASEGT. CDR3 coding DNA: TGTGCCAGCAGTGGGACAGGGGACACCTACGAGCAGTACTTC. It encodes CASSGTGDTYEQYF.

This clonotype was found many times. The DNA for the CDR3 is TGTGCCAGCAGTCTGCCGGGACAAAACTATGGCTACACCTTC. This gives the protein CASSLPGQNYGYTF. V and J are TRBV12-3 or TRBV12-4 and TRBJ1-2; D possibly corresponds to TRBD1 (6 bases). The CDR3 totals 14 residues. V lost 5 bases and J lost 2, with 12 bases in between.

This chain connects TRBV6-1 to TRBJ2-1; D is perhaps TRBD1 (5 bases). The CDR3 sequence is 14 residues long. Trimming removed 8 bases from V and 4 bases from J, with 15 bases in between. Germline lookup yields CDR1 MNHNS and CDR2 SASEGT. The CDR3 protein is CASHNVGLYNEQFF. Here the CDR3 DNA reads TGTGCCAGCCATAATGTGGGGCTTTACAATGAGCAGTTCTTC.

This clonotype showed up just a few times. The V call is TRBV15, the J call TRBJ1-1; D is undetermined. CDR3 length: 14 amino acids. The germline V and J ends were trimmed by 0 bases and 8 bases, with 13 bases remaining between them. Germline CDR1 reads LNHNV; CDR2 reads YYDKDF (reference sequence). CDR3 sequence: CATSRDQASLEAFF. CDR3 nucleotides: TGTGCCACCAGCAGAGATCAGGCCAGTTTGGAAGCTTTCTTT. Complete variable domain (other parts from reference TRBV15 and TRBJ1-1): DAMVIQNPRYQVTQFGKPVTLSCSQTLNHNVMYWYQQKSSQAPKLLFHYYDKDFNNEADTPDNFQSRRPNTSFCFLDIRSPGLGDTAMYLCATSRDQASLEAFFGQGTRLTVV.

The chain joins TRBV5-1 to TRBJ1-2, with TRBD1 identical over 7 bases. With V trimmed by 0 bases and J by 4 bases, 3 bases remained unmatched. The CDR3 is 14 amino acids. CDR1 is SGHRS and CDR2 is YFSETQ in the germline V gene. DNA for the CDR3: TGCGCCAGCAGCTTGGACGGGACAGCCTATGGCTACACCTTC. Translation gives CASSLDGTAYGYTF.

The genes are TRBV6-2 or TRBV6-3 and TRBJ2-1; 11 nucleotides line up with TRBD2. V gave up 4 bases and J gave up 12 bases; unmatched junction bases: 11. CDR1 and CDR2 (germline): MNHEY, SVGEGT. The CDR3 has 15 residues. The CDR3 sequence: CASSSATSGKIRQFF. The CDR3 bases are TGTGCCAGCAGTTCCGCGACTAGCGGGAAGATAAGGCAGTTCTTC.

The chain employs TRBV6-1 and TRBJ1-5; TRBD1 matches at 11 bases. The J segment lost 0 bases and the V segment lost 6 bases, leaving 7 bases of the junction unmatched. Germline V gene data show CDR1 as MNHNS and CDR2 as SASEGT. The CDR3 length is 17 residues. This CDR3 reads CASRQGQGAVSNQPQHF. For the CDR3, the DNA is TGTGCCAGCAGACAAGGACAGGGGGCGGTTAGCAATCAGCCCCAGCATTTT.

This rearrangement joins TRBV7-2 to TRBJ2-7; 8 bases agree with TRBD2. This CDR3 contains 17 residues. CDR1 and CDR2 (germline): SGHTA, FQGNSA. Trimming cost V 2 bases and J 2 bases; bases outside gene matches: 11. The CDR3 bases are TGTGCCAGCAGCTTACGGTTGGCGGGAGGTACGCCCTACGAGCAGTACTTC. It encodes CASSLRLAGGTPYEQYF.

Ten or more counts support this clonotype. J is TRBJ2-1 and V is TRBV29-1; a weak D match, TRBD2 (5 bases). The CDR3 contains 13 residues. V lost 5 bases and J lost 8, with 16 bases in between. Germline V gene data show CDR1 as SQVTM and CDR2 as ANQGSEA. The CDR3 bases are TGCAGCGTTTTCGGGGAAGGGAGTGATGAGCAGTTCTTC. Translated: CSVFGEGSDEQFF.